These T cell receptor beta chains were read from a single sample in a study of T cell changes during pregnancy in multiple sclerosis. This table comes from immunoSEQ multiplex PCR, and its TCRdb copy is limited to in-frame clones, with some not included. The sample has tens of thousands of clones; roughly nine tenths are singletons. The sequenced sample was CD4+ T cells from peripheral blood mononuclear cells, obtained in the second trimester of pregnancy. All receptors come from a female donor in good health, enrolled as a control in a pregnancy study. CDR3s include the opening cysteine and the closing phenylalanine or tryptophan. The D gene is left open where the match is weak. Size values are once, few and many counts, or a class for expanded clones, and some rows have none.

CDR3 DNA: TGTGCCAGCAGTTGGACTAGCGGGGGCCCCCCAGAGACCCAGTACTTC
CDR3 protein: CASSWTSGGPPETQYF
D gene: TRBD2
V gene: TRBV27
J gene: TRBJ2-5
clone size: .

CDR3 DNA: TGTGCCATCAGTGAGACTGGGACTAGCGGGGGCGTGGAGACCCAGTACTTC
CDR3 protein: CAISETGTSGGVETQYF
D gene: TRBD2
V gene: TRBV10-3
J gene: TRBJ2-5
clone size: .

CDR3 DNA: TGTGCCAGCAGCGCGGGACAGGGTCACACTGAAGCTTTCTTT
CDR3 protein: CASSAGQGHTEAFF
D gene: TRBD1
V gene: TRBV9
J gene: TRBJ1-1
clone size: .

CDR3 DNA: TGTGCCAGCAGTCTAGGCGGGACAGGGTTAACCGGGGAGCTGTTTTTT
CDR3 protein: CASSLGGTGLTGELFF
D gene: TRBD1
V gene: TRBV2
J gene: TRBJ2-2
clone size: .

CDR3 DNA: TGTGCTAGTGGTTTGGAACAGGGGTCTGAAGCTTTCTTT
CDR3 protein: CASGLEQGSEAFF
D gene: TRBD1
V gene: TRBV12-5
J gene: TRBJ1-1
clone size: .

CDR3 DNA: TGCGCCAGCAGGCCAGTGGGGGGGACTAGCACAGATACGCAGTATTTT
CDR3 protein: CASRPVGGTSTDTQYF
D gene: TRBD2
V gene: TRBV5-1
J gene: TRBJ2-3
clone size: .

CDR3 DNA: TGTGCCAGCCAGCGGGACCAAGCTCGAAAAAACTATGGCTACACCTTC
CDR3 protein: CASQRDQARKNYGYTF
D gene: .
V gene: TRBV7-9
J gene: TRBJ1-2
clone size: .

CDR3 DNA: TGTGCCAGTGTTCGACAGGGATCTAACTATGGCTACACCTTC
CDR3 protein: CASVRQGSNYGYTF
D gene: TRBD1
V gene: TRBV19
J gene: TRBJ1-2
clone size: .

CDR3 DNA: TGTGCCAGCAGCTTGGGTCCAGGGAGGGACACTGAAGCTTTCTTT
CDR3 protein: CASSLGPGRDTEAFF
D gene: .
V gene: TRBV5-4
J gene: TRBJ1-1
clone size: .

CDR3 DNA: TGTGCCAGCAGTTACTCGCAGGGGCGAAATTCACCCCTCCACTTT
CDR3 protein: CASSYSQGRNSPLHF
D gene: .
V gene: TRBV6-5
J gene: TRBJ1-6
clone size: .

CDR3 DNA: TGTGCCAGCAGGGGGGGGGCGGGGGATGCCTACGAGCAGTACTTC
CDR3 protein: CASRGGAGDAYEQYF
D gene: .
V gene: TRBV6-1
J gene: TRBJ2-7
clone size: once